Listed below are T cell receptor beta chains from one sample, sequenced in a study of shared clonotypes between healthy human individuals. The method was immunoSEQ multiplex PCR; TCRdb's version includes in-frame clones alone and lacks a portion of them. This sample has about 1,800,000 clones; about 95% occur once, and the top ten carry roughly 1%. Material for sequencing was naive CD8+ T cells sorted from blood. Every receptor here comes from a man aged 18 to 30 in good health. Both conserved end residues are trimmed from each CDR3. Each record gives: V gene, CDR3 protein.

TRBV5-6,ASSPGTSGSDEQF
TRBV27,ASSLVGDIETQY
TRBV7-9,ASSSSGTGEREQY
TRBV4-1,ASSQDKDGD
TRBV5-4,ASSSGQAPEKLF
TRBV15,ATSRVRTDYNQPQH
TRBV6-6,ASSYSASYEQY
TRBV28,ASSSNLGQGYDGYT
TRBV12-5,ASGLQGRSYGYT
TRBV4-1,ASSPGQAYEQY
TRBV6-6,ASSQRGVDSYNEQF
TRBV7-6,ASSLGLAGSTGELF
TRBV7-9,ASSLGTAYQETQY
TRBV27,ASSTVGTQTYEQY